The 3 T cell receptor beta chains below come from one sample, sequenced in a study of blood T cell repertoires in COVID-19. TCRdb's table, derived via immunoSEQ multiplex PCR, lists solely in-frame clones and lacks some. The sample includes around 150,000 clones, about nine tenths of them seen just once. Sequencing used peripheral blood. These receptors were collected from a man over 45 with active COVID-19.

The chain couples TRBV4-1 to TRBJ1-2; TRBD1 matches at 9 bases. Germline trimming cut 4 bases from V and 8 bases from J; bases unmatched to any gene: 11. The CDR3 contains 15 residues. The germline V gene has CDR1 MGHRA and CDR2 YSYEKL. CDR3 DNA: TGCGCCAGCAGCCCCTACCGGGACAGGGTAGGCGGCTACACCTTC. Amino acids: CASSPYRDRVGGYTF.

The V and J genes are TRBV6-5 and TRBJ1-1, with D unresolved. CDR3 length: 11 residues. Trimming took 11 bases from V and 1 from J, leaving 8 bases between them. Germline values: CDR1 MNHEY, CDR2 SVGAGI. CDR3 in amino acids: CAVCGNTEAFF. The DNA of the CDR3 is TGTGCCGTTTGCGGGAACACTGAAGCTTTCTTT.

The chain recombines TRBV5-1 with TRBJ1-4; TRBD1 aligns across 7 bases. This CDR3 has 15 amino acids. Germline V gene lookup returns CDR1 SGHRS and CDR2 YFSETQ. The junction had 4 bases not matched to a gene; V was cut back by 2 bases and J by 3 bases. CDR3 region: CASSFHGTANEKLFF. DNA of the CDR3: TGCGCCAGCAGCTTTCACGGGACAGCTAATGAAAAACTGTTTTTT.